The 7 T cell receptor beta chains below were found in one sample sequenced in a study of cytomegalovirus exposure and HLA in healthy donors. PCR employed 60 Vbeta and 13 Jbeta primers. Profiling relied on immunoSEQ multiplex PCR, and the TCRdb table lists in-frame clones only, not all of them. The table shows 95,000 to 150,000 clones, with roughly 80% occurring only once. Sequencing was done on a sample of PBMCs. The source is a woman under 30 in good health and CMV-seronegative.

V is TRBV6-4 and J is TRBJ2-7, with 11 nucleotides matching TRBD1. CDR3 size: 15 residues. The germline V gene encodes CDR1 MRHNA and CDR2 SNTAGT. The junction had 6 bases not matched to a gene; V was cut back by 5 bases and J by 3 bases. CDR3 sequence reads: CASSYSGTGGYEQYF. In DNA form, the CDR3 reads TGTGCCAGCAGTTATTCCGGGACAGGGGGCTACGAGCAGTACTTC.

The chain is built from TRBV4-3 and TRBJ1-1; TRBD1 is a possible D gene (5 bases). Trimming removed 4 bases at V and 11 bases at J, with 14 bases between. The germline V gene has CDR1 LGHNA and CDR2 YSLEER. The CDR3 is made up of 12 amino acids. As DNA, the CDR3 is TGCGCCAGCAGCCTTAACCAGGGCGCGGCTTTCTTT. Translated: CASSLNQGAAFF.

The chain links TRBV7-8 to TRBJ1-1; D perhaps matches TRBD1 (6 bases). There are 18 residues in the CDR3. Germline-derived CDR1 and CDR2 are SGHVS and FQNEAQ. The V end lost 1 base, the J end lost 3 bases, and 21 bases lay between the germline ends. The CDR3 spells CASSLDRGGPRSDTEAFF. CDR3 nucleotide sequence: TGTGCCAGCAGCTTAGATCGGGGGGGCCCCAGATCCGACACTGAAGCTTTCTTT. The whole variable domain, filled in from reference TRBV7-8 and TRBJ1-1, reads GAGVSQSPRYKVAKRGQDVALRCDPISGHVSLFWYQQALGQGPEFLTYFQNEAQLDKSGLPSDRFFAERPEGSVSTLKIQRTQQEDSAVYLCASSLDRGGPRSDTEAFFGQGTRLTVV.

This clone has just a few counts. The chain uses TRBV6-1 and TRBJ2-2; no reliable D call. The CDR3 totals 14 residues. Germline CDR1 is MNHNS and CDR2 is SASEGT. The V end was cut by 6 bases, the J end by 2 bases, with 10 bases between. DNA of the CDR3: TGTGCCAGCAGATATTACTCCAACACCGGGGAGCTGTTTTTT. Translating it yields CASRYYSNTGELFF.

DNA for the CDR3: TGTGCCAGCAGCACCCCCCCAGGACAGGGGCTTGGCTACACCTTC. Translated: CASSTPPGQGLGYTF. This chain connects TRBV5-4 to TRBJ1-2; 9 nucleotides align to TRBD1. There are 15 residues in the CDR3. V shed 4 bases, J shed 7 bases, and the junction held 11 bases outside the gene matches. Germline V gene data show CDR1 as SGHNT and CDR2 as YYREEE (reference sequence).

The chain recombines TRBV27 with TRBJ1-6; D might be TRBD1 (6 bases). This CDR3 spans 18 amino acids. From germline, CDR1 is MNHEY and CDR2 SMNVEV (reference sequence). V lost 0 bases and J 0 bases, leaving 12 bases between the germline ends. The CDR3 sequence is CASSLSQGKSSYNSPLHF. CDR3 DNA: TGTGCCAGCAGTTTATCCCAGGGGAAGAGCTCCTATAATTCACCCCTCCACTTT.

The chain uses TRBV18 and TRBJ1-2; TRBD1 is a possible D gene (6 bases). V gave up 3 bases and J gave up 4 bases, with 18 bases separating them. Germline assignment: CDR1 KGHSH and CDR2 LQKENI. The CDR3 sequence is 16 residues long. CDR3 amino acids: CASSPSGAPTLYGYTF. As DNA, the CDR3 is TGTGCCAGCTCACCGTCAGGGGCCCCCACCCTCTATGGCTACACCTTC.